A selection of T cell receptor beta chains follows, all from one sample in a study of a mutant IDH1 vaccine in newly diagnosed glioma. No antigens are known for them. TCRdb's table, derived via immunoSEQ multiplex PCR, lists solely in-frame clones and lacks some. The table records around 41,000 clones, 85% to 90% of them present only once. The specimen was PBMCs, collected from a glioma patient whose treatment included an IDH1 peptide vaccine. The receptors originated from a man aged 40-49 years with glioma. The CDR3 runs from the conserved cysteine through the conserved F or W. The order of the fields is J gene, clone size, D gene, V gene, CDR3 DNA, CDR3 protein. The D gene is left open where the match is weak. Not every row has a clone size; where given, it reads once, few, many or a size class.

>TRBJ1-4|NA|NA|TRBV2
TGTGCCAGCAGCAAGATCGTGACAGTTAATGAAAAACTGTTTTTT
CASSKIVTVNEKLFF
>TRBJ2-5|few|NA|TRBV7-8
TGTGCCAGCAGCTTGAATTTTAGAGAGACCCAGTACTTC
CASSLNFRETQYF
>TRBJ1-2|NA|NA|TRBV21-1
TGTGCCAGCAGCCTCGACAGGGCCTGTGGCTACACCTTC
CASSLDRACGYTF
>TRBJ2-3|few|NA|TRBV2
TGTGCCAATTCACAGGGACTTAGCACAGATACGCAGTATTTT
CANSQGLSTDTQYF
>TRBJ1-1|NA|NA|TRBV27
TGTGCCGCCGGGGGGACGTTCACTGAAGCTTTCTTT
CAAGGTFTEAFF
>TRBJ1-4|NA|NA|TRBV20-1
TGCAGTGCCCCGAGGACAGAAAAACTGTTTTTT
CSAPRTEKLFF
>TRBJ2-1|NA|NA|TRBV5-5
TGTGCCAGCAGCTCCCTAGGAGAGTTTAAGGCAGATGAGCAGTTCTTC
CASSSLGEFKADEQFF
>TRBJ1-1|NA|NA|TRBV6-5
TGTGCCAGCAGTTACTCAAACGGGAACACTGAAGCTTTCTTT
CASSYSNGNTEAFF
>TRBJ2-1|NA|TRBD2|TRBV29-1
TGCAGCGTGACCGGGACTAGCGGGAGATTGACCTCCGGAGAGCAGTTCTTC
CSVTGTSGRLTSGEQFF
>TRBJ2-3|NA|NA|TRBV6-1
TGTGCCAGCAGTGTTCTCACCCTGGGGAGTGGGATCACAGATACGCAGTATTTT
CASSVLTLGSGITDTQYF
>TRBJ1-1|NA|NA|TRBV27
TGTGCCAGCAGCCCACTGGACTGGAACACTGAAGCTTTCTTT
CASSPLDWNTEAFF
>TRBJ2-5|once|NA|TRBV28
TGTGCCAGCATACCTCTAAGGGCCGCCCAGACCCAGTACTTC
CASIPLRAAQTQYF
>TRBJ2-7|NA|TRBD1|TRBV5-4
TGTGCCAGCAGCTTACCCGTGGTTGGGACAGGGGCCAGCTCCTACGAGCAGTACTTC
CASSLPVVGTGASSYEQYF
>TRBJ2-1|NA|TRBD1|TRBV29-1
TGCAGCGTTGCAGGGCAGGGGGCATCCAATGAGCAGTTCTTC
CSVAGQGASNEQFF
>TRBJ1-2|NA|NA|TRBV6-6
TGTGCCAGCAGTTCTCGAGAGGGACGGGGTAGAAGTGGCTACACCTTC
CASSSREGRGRSGYTF
>TRBJ1-2|NA|NA|TRBV19
TGTGCCAGTAGCACGGGTGGGTCCTGGCATGGCTACACCTTC
CASSTGGSWHGYTF
>TRBJ2-3|NA|NA|TRBV5-4
TGTGCCAGCACGGGCGGAAGCACAGATACGCAGTATTTT
CASTGGSTDTQYF
>TRBJ1-3|NA|NA|TRBV5-6
TGTGCCAGCAGCACCCAGACTGGTTTCGGAAACACCATATATTTT
CASSTQTGFGNTIYF
>TRBJ2-3|NA|NA|TRBV9
TGTGCCAGCAGCGTCACTAGGACAGGCACAGATACGCAGTATTTT
CASSVTRTGTDTQYF
>TRBJ2-1|once|TRBD2|TRBV9
TGTGCCAGCAGCGTAGTTTTTAGCGGGGGAGGGTACAATGAGCAGTTCTTC
CASSVVFSGGGYNEQFF
>TRBJ2-6|NA|NA|TRBV5-4
TGTGCCAGCAGCTTACCTGGCTCTGGGGCCAACGTCCTGACTTTC
CASSLPGSGANVLTF
>TRBJ2-3|NA|NA|TRBV30
TGTGCCTGGAGTCCCGGGTTGATGGGATATACGCAGTATTTT
CAWSPGLMGYTQYF
>TRBJ1-5|NA|NA|TRBV19
TGTGCCAGTAGTATGAGTCTCGGATTCAATCAGCCCCAGCATTTT
CASSMSLGFNQPQHF
>TRBJ1-1|few|NA|TRBV19
TGTGCCAGTAGTGTCTCCTTGAACACTGAAGCTTTCTTT
CASSVSLNTEAFF
>TRBJ1-3|NA|TRBD1|TRBV28
TGTGCCAGCAGTTTCCAGACAGGGGCTGGAAACACCATATATTTT
CASSFQTGAGNTIYF
>TRBJ1-2|NA|NA|TRBV5-5
TGTGCCAGCAGCTTGAAAATACCTAACTATGGCTACACCTTC
CASSLKIPNYGYTF
>TRBJ2-2|NA|NA|TRBV11-2
TGTGCCAGCAGCACCCTTCAGAGAACCGGGGAGCTGTTTTTT
CASSTLQRTGELFF
>TRBJ2-2|NA|NA|TRBV6-1
TGTGCCAGCAATTGGCAGGGAAACACCGGGGAGCTGTTTTTT
CASNWQGNTGELFF
>TRBJ2-5|NA|TRBD1|TRBV6-1
TGTGCCAGCAGTGAATCGCATTCCGGGACAGGGGCGAAAGAGACCCAGTACTTC
CASSESHSGTGAKETQYF
>TRBJ2-4|NA|NA|TRBV29-1
TGCAGCGTTGACACTGGGGCCAACAAAAACATTCAGTACTTC
CSVDTGANKNIQYF
>TRBJ1-4|NA|TRBD1|TRBV6-1
TGTGCCAGCAGTGAATCTCGGGACAGCTATGAAAAACTGTTTTTT
CASSESRDSYEKLFF
>TRBJ2-1|NA|NA|TRBV7-2
TGTGCCAGCAGCTTTGCCGGGGCCCCCAGGCAGTTCTTC
CASSFAGAPRQFF
>TRBJ2-2|NA|NA|TRBV6-1
TGTGCCAGCAGTGACAGGGGGGCCGGGGAGCTGTTTTTT
CASSDRGAGELFF
>TRBJ2-1|NA|NA|TRBV5-6
TGTGCCAGCAGCTTAGGGGGGGCGCTTTCGTACAATGAGCAGTTCTTC
CASSLGGALSYNEQFF
>TRBJ1-2|NA|TRBD1|TRBV9
TGTGCCAGCAGCGTAGGGGGGACAGCGGGATTCTATGGCTACACCTTC
CASSVGGTAGFYGYTF
>TRBJ1-1|NA|TRBD1|TRBV7-9
TGTGCCAGCAGCGGGGACAGGAACACTGAAGCTTTCTTT
CASSGDRNTEAFF
>TRBJ1-2|once|NA|TRBV5-8
TGTGCCAGCAGCCCTCTTGGGGGCAACTATGGCTACACCTTC
CASSPLGGNYGYTF
>TRBJ1-3|NA|NA|TRBV6-5
TGTGCCAGCAGCCTTACAGGCTCTGGAAACACCATATATTTT
CASSLTGSGNTIYF
>TRBJ1-2|NA|TRBD1|TRBV7-9
TGTGCCAGCAGCTGGGACAGGGCTAACTATGGCTACACCTTC
CASSWDRANYGYTF
>TRBJ1-1|once|TRBD1|TRBV7-6
TGTGCCAGCAGCCTAGTGGCAGGGGGCCGGGGCACTGAAGCTTTCTTT
CASSLVAGGRGTEAFF
>TRBJ1-2|NA|NA|TRBV11-3
TGTGCCAGCAGCTCAGGGGTCTATGGCTACACCTTC
CASSSGVYGYTF
>TRBJ1-2|NA|TRBD1|TRBV19
TGTGCCAGTAGTATAGAGCGGGGACAGGAAAACTATGGCTACACCTTC
CASSIERGQENYGYTF
>TRBJ1-1|few|NA|TRBV7-6
TGTGCCAGCAGCTTAGCGGTCGGCGCTGAAGCTTTCTTT
CASSLAVGAEAFF
>TRBJ2-3|NA|NA|TRBV15
TGTGCCACCAGCAGAGGGGCGGACTATTGGACCACAGATACGCAGTATTTT
CATSRGADYWTTDTQYF
>TRBJ2-1|NA|NA|TRBV18
TGTGCCAGCTCAGAACTAGTCCAGGTTTTCTCCTACAATGAGCAGTTCTTC
CASSELVQVFSYNEQFF